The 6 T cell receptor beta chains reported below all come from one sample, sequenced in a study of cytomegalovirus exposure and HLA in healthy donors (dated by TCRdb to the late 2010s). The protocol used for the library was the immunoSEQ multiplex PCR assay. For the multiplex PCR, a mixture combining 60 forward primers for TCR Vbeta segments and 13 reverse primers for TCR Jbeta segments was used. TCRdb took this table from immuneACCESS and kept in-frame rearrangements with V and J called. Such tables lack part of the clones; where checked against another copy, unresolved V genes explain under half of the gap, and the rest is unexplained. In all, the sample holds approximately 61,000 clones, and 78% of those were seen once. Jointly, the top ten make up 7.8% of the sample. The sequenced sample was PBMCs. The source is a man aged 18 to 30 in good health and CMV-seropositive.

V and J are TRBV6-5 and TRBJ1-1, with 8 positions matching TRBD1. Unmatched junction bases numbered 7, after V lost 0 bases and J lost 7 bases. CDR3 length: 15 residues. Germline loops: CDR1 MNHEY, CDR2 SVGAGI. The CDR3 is CASSYSTGGLSEAFF. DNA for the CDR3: TGTGCCAGCAGTTACTCCACAGGGGGACTGAGTGAAGCTTTCTTT.

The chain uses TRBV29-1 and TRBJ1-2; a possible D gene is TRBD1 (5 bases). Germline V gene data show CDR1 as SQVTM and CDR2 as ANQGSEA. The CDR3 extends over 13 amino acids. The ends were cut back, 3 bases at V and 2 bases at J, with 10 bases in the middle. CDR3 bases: TGCAGCGTTGAGGGCAGGGCCAACTATGGCTACACCTTC. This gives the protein CSVEGRANYGYTF.

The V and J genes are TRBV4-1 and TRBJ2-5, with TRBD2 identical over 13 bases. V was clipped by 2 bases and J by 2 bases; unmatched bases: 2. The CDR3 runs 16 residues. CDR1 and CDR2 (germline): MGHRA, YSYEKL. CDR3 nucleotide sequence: TGCGCCAGCAGCCAACGACTAGCGGGGGGTCAAGAGACCCAGTACTTC. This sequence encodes CASSQRLAGGQETQYF.

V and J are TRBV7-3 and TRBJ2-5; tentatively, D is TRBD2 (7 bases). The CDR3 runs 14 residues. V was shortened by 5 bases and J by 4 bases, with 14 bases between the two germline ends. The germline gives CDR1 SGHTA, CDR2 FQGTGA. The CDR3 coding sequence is TGTGCCAGCAGCCAAACACGGGGGGCAGAGACCCAGTACTTC. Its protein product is CASSQTRGAETQYF.

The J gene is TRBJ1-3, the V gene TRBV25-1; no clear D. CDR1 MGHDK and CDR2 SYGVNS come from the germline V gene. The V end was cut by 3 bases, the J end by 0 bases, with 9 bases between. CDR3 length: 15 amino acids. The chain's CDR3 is CASSEWRSSGNTIYF. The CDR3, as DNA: TGTGCCAGCAGTGAGTGGAGATCCTCTGGAAACACCATATATTTT.

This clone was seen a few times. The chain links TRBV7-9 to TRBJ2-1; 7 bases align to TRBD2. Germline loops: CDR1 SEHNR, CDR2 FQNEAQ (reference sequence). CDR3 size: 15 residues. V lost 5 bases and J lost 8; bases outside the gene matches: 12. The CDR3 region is CASSAGLVSTYEQFF. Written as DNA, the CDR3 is TGTGCCAGCAGCGCCGGACTAGTAAGTACCTATGAGCAGTTCTTC.